This T cell receptor (beta chain) stems from a study of cytomegalovirus exposure and HLA in healthy donors. The CDR3 extends over 17 amino acids. Trimming stripped 5 bases from V and 8 bases from J, with 28 bases between. Germline-derived CDR1 and CDR2 are SGHRS and YFSETQ. PCR employed 60 Vbeta and 13 Jbeta primers. Using immunoSEQ multiplex PCR, the repertoire was profiled, and TCRdb retains in-frame clones only, with some absent. The table has some 200,000 clones, around 80% seen once; the top ten hold more than 0.5%. V and J are TRBV5-1 and TRBJ1-2, with a weak D call TRBD1 (6 bases). Source material: PBMCs. The receptor comes from a woman in her thirties or forties in good health and CMV-seronegative. CDR3 nucleotides: TGCGCCAGCAGGAAACGACGCAGGGGACCCCTTCCTTGGGGCTACACCTTC. Translating it yields CASRKRRRGPLPWGYTF.